This record looks at one T cell receptor (beta chain) sequence and its context. This specimen comes from a study of T cells in localized non-small cell lung cancer. Trimming cost V 1 base and J 2 bases, with 20 bases left between them. Germline V gene data show CDR1 as MDHEN and CDR2 as SYDVKM. This CDR3 is built from 18 residues. Sequencing was performed with immunoSEQ multiplex PCR; in TCRdb, only in-frame clones are kept and a portion is missing. The sample carries about 39,000 clones, 70% to 80% recorded once. This receptor was obtained from a woman aged 35-75 years with stage II squamous cell lung carcinoma. The sequenced sample was PBMCs, obtained before any cancer treatment. The chain carries TRBV28 and TRBJ2-5; the D gene is possibly TRBD2 (5 bases). The CDR3 loop is CASSLLPSGPMGQETQYF. CDR3 nucleotides: TGTGCCAGCAGTTTATTGCCCAGCGGCCCTATGGGACAAGAGACCCAGTACTTC.